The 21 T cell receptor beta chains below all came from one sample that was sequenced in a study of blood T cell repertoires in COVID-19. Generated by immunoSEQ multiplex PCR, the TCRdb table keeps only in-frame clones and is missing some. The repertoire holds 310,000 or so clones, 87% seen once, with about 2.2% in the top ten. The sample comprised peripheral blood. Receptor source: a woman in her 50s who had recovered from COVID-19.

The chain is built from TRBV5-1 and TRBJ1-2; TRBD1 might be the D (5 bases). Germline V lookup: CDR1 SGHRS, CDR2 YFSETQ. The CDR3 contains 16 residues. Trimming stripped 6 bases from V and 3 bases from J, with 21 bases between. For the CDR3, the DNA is TGCGCCAGCACCCCTGGTAGTGTGGGGCTTGACTATGGCTACACCTTC. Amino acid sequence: CASTPGSVGLDYGYTF.

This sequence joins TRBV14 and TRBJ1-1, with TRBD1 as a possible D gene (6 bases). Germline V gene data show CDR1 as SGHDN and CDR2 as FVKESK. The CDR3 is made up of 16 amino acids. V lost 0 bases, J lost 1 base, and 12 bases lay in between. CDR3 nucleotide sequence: TGTGCCAGCAGCCAAGATTGGACAGACTCGAACACTGAAGCTTTCTTT. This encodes CASSQDWTDSNTEAFF.

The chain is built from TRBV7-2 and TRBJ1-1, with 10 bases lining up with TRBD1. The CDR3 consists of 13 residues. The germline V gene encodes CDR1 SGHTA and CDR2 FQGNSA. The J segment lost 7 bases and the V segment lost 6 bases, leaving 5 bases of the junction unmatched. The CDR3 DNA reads TGTGCCAGCAGTCCGGACAGGGGGGGTGAAGCTTTCTTT. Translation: CASSPDRGGEAFF.

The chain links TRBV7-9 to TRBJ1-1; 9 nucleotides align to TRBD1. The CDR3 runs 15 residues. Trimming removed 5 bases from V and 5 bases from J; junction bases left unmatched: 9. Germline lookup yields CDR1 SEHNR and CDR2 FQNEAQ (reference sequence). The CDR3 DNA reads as TGTGCCAGCAGCCCGCACAGGGGGCGAGGGACTGAAGCTTTCTTT. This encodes CASSPHRGRGTEAFF. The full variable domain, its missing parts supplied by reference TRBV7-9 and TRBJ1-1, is DTGVSQNPRHKITKRGQNVTFRCDPISEHNRLYWYRQTLGQGPEFLTYFQNEAQLEKSRLLSDRFSAERPKGSFSTLEIQRTEQGDSAMYLCASSPHRGRGTEAFFGQGTRLTVV.

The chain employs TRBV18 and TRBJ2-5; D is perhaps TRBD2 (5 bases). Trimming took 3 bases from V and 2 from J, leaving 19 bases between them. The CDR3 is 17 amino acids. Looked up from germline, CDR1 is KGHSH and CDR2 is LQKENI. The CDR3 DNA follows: TGTGCCAGCTCACCGACGCCCAACCGGGGAAGGCAAGAGACCCAGTACTTC. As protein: CASSPTPNRGRQETQYF.

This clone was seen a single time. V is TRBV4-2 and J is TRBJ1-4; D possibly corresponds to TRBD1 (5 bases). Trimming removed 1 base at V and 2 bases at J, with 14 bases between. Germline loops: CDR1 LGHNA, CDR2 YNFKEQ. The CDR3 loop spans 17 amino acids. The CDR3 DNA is TGTGCCAGCAGCCAAGGGGGTTTGGGGCAGACTAATGAAAAACTGTTTTTT. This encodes CASSQGGLGQTNEKLFF.

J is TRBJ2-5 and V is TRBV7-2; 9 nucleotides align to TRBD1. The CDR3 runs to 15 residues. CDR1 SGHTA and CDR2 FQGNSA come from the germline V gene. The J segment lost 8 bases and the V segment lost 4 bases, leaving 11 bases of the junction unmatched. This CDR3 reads CASSSPRTGVGTQYF. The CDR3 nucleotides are TGTGCCAGCAGCTCCCCAAGGACAGGGGTCGGAACCCAGTACTTC.

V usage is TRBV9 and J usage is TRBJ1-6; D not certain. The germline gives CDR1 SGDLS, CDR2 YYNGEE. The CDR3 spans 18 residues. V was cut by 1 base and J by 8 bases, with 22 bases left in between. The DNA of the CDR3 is TGTGCCAGCAGCGTACGAGTCGGAGGGAGGGATGGTGATTCACCCCTCCACTTT. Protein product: CASSVRVGGRDGDSPLHF.

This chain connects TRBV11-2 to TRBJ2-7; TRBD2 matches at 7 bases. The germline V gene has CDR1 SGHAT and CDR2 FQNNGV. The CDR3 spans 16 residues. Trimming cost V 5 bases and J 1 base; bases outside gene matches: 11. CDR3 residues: CASSPIGQGGSYEQYF. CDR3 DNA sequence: TGTGCCAGCAGCCCCATCGGGCAGGGAGGGTCCTACGAGCAGTACTTC.

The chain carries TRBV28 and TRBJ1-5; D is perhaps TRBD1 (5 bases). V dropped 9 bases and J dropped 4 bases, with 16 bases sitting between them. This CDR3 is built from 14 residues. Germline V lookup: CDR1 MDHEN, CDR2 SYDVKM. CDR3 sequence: CASSPTGENQPQHF. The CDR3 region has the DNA TGTGCCAGTTCCCCCACGGGGGAAAATCAGCCCCAGCATTTT.

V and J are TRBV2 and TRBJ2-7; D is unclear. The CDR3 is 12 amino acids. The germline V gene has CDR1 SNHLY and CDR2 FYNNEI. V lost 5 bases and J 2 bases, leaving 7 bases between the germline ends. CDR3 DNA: TGTGCCAGCAGTCCCCCAACCTACGAGCAGTACTTC. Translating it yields CASSPPTYEQYF.

Here the CDR3 reads CASSLTAPGEQFF. The CDR3, as DNA: TGTGCCAGCAGCTTAACTGCGCCGGGTGAGCAGTTCTTC. The rearrangement uses TRBV7-3 and TRBJ2-1, with no clear D. CDR1 is SGHTA, CDR2 FQGTGA, per germline. Trimming left V 0 bases short and J 9 bases short, with 9 bases between. This CDR3 has 13 residues.

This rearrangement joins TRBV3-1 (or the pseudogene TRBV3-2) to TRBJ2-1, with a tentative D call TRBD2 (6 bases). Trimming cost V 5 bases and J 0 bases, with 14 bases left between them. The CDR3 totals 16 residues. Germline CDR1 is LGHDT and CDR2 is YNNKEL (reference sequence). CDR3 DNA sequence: TGTGCCAGCAGCGATGCCGGAGGGAGCTCCTACAATGAGCAGTTCTTC. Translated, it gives CASSDAGGSSYNEQFF.

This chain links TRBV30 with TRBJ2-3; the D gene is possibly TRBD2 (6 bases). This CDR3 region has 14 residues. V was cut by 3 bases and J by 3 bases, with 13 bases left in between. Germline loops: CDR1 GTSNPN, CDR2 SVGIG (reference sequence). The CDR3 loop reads CAWSIVSGTDTQYF. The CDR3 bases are TGTGCCTGGAGCATTGTCAGCGGGACAGATACGCAGTATTTT.

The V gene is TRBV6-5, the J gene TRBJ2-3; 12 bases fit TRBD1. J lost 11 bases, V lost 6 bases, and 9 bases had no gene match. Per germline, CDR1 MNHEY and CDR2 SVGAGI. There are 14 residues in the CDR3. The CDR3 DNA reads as TGTGCCAGCAGACCGGGACAGGGGGCTGGAAAGCAGTATTTT. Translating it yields CASRPGQGAGKQYF.

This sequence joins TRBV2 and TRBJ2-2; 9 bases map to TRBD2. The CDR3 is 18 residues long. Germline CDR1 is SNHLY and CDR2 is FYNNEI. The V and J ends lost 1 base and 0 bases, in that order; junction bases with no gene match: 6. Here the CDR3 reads CASSEDVLAGPNTGELFF. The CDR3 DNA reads TGTGCCAGCAGTGAAGACGTCCTAGCGGGACCGAACACCGGGGAGCTGTTTTTT.

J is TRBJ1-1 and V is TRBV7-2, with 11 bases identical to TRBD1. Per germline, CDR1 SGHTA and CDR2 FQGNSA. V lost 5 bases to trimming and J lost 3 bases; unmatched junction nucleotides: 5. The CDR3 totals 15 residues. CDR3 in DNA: TGTGCCAGCAGCCCCGGACAGGGGGCGCACACTGAAGCTTTCTTT. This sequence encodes CASSPGQGAHTEAFF.

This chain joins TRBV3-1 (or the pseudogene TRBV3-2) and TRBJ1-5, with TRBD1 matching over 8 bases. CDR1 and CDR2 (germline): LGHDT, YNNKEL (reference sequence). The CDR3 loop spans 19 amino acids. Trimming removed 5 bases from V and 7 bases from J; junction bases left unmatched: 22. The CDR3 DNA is TGTGCCAGCAGCTTCGGCCTCCCCAGGGGGCGCGGGGTCAGGCAGCCCCAGCATTTT. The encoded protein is CASSFGLPRGRGVRQPQHF.

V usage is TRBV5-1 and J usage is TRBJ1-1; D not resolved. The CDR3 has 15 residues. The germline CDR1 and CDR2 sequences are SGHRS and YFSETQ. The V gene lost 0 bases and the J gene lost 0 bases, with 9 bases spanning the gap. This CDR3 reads CASSLGLSLNTEAFF. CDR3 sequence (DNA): TGCGCCAGCAGCTTGGGACTGTCTCTGAACACTGAAGCTTTCTTT.

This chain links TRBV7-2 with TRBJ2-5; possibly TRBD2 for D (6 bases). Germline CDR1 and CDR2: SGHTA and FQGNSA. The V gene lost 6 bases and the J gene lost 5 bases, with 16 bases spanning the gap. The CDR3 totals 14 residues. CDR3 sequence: CASSLARGRETQYF. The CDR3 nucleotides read TGTGCCAGCAGTCTCGCGCGGGGAAGGGAGACCCAGTACTTC.

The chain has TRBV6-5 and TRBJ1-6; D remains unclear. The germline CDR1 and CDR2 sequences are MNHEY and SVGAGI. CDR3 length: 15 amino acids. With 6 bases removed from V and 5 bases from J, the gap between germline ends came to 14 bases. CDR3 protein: CASRVIEADNSPLHF. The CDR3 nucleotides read TGTGCCAGCAGGGTTATTGAGGCAGATAATTCACCCCTCCACTTT.